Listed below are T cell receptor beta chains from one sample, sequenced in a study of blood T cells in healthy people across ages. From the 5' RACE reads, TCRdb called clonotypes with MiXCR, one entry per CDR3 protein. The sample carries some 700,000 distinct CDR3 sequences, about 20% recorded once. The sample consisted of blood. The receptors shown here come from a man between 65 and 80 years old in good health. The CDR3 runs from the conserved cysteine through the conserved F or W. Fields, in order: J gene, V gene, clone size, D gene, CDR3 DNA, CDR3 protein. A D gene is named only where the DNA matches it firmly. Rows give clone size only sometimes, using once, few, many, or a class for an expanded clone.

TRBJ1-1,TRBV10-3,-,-,TGTGCCATCAGTGAGTCGCAGAGGGTGGGTGCTTTCTTT,CAISESQRVGAFF
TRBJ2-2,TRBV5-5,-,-,TGTGCCAGCATCACTAGGACCGGGGAGCTGTTTTTT,CASITRTGELFF
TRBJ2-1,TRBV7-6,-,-,TGTGCCAGCAGCCGTCCTGTTGACAATGAGCAGTTCTTC,CASSRPVDNEQFF
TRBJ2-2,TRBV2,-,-,TGTGCCAGCAGTGGGTTGGGAGACGGGGAGCTGTTTTTT,CASSGLGDGELFF
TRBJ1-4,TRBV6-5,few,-,TGTGCCAGCAGTTTAGGGGGACGGGAAAAACTGTTTTTT,CASSLGGREKLFF
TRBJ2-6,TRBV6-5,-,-,TGTGCCAGCAGGAGGATAAACGGGGCCAACGTCCTGACTTTC,CASRRINGANVLTF
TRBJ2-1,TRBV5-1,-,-,TGCGCCAGCATGGTGACCAATGAGCAGTTCTTC,CASMVTNEQFF
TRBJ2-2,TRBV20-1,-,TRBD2,TGCAGTGCTAGAGATCCCCCAGCGGGGGGGTTCACCGGGGAGCTGTTTTTT,CSARDPPAGGFTGELFF
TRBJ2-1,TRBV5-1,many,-,TGTGCCAGCAGCTTAAACTCCTACAATGAGCAGTTCTTC,CASSLNSYNEQFF
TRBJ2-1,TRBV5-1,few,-,TGCGCCAGCAGCTTTTTGGGGACGGCCTACAATGAGCAGTTCTTC,CASSFLGTAYNEQFF
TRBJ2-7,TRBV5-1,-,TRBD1,TGCGCCAGCAGCACGGGACAGTACTCCTACGAGCAGTACTTC,CASSTGQYSYEQYF
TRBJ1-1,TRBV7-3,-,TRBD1,TGTGCCAGCAGCGCAACAGGGGGCGAGGCTGAAGCTTTCTTT,CASSATGGEAEAFF
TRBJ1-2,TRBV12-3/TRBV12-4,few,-,TGTGCCAGCAGTCCGCAGACAGGTCGAAAGAGCTACACCTTC,CASSPQTGRKSYTF
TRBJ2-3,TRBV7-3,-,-,TGTGCCAGCAGCCCTCGACACAGGGGCACAGATACGCAGTATTTT,CASSPRHRGTDTQYF
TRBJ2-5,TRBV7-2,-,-,TGTGCCAGCAGCTTACAAGGGGGGAGGTGGGAGACCCAGTACTTC,CASSLQGGRWETQYF
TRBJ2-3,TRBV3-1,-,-,TGTGCCAGCAGCCGAAACAGGGGAGGGACAGATACGCAGTATTTT,CASSRNRGGTDTQYF
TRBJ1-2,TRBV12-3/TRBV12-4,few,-,TGTGCCAGCAGTCTCCCCACCCTCGGCTACACCTTC,CASSLPTLGYTF
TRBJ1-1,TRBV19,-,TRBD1,TGTGCCAGTAGTATTGACAGGGGCCTAAACACTGAAGCTTTCTTT,CASSIDRGLNTEAFF
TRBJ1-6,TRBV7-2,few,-,TGTGCCAGCAGCTTTACAGCTAATAATTCACCCCTCCACTTT,CASSFTANNSPLHF
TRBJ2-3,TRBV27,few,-,TGTGCCAGCAGTTACTTACAGGGTACAACAGATACGCAGTATTTT,CASSYLQGTTDTQYF
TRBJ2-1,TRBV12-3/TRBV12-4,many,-,TGTGCCAGCAGCCTGGGGATATCCTACAATGAGCAGTTCTTC,CASSLGISYNEQFF
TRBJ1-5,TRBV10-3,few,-,TGTGCCATCGGGGATAGCAATCAGCCCCAGCATTTT,CAIGDSNQPQHF
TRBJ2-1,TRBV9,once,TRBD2,TGTGCCAGCAGCGTAGTAATAGCGGGGAACAATGAGCAGTTCTTC,CASSVVIAGNNEQFF
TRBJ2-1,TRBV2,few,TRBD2,TGTGCCAGCATCGAACTAGCGGGGGGGCGAGGTGAGCAGTTCTTC,CASIELAGGRGEQFF
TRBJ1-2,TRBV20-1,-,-,TGCAGTGCTAGAAACCCGTCCGGGAAAGGCTACACCTTC,CSARNPSGKGYTF
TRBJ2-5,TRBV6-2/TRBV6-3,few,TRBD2,TGTGCCAGCAGCCCTAGGGGACTAGCGTTAGGGACCCAGTACTTC,CASSPRGLALGTQYF
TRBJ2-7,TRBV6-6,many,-,TGTGCCAGCAGTTACTCCGGGACAAGTCCCTACGAGCAGTACTTC,CASSYSGTSPYEQYF
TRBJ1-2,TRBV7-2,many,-,TGTGCCAGCAGCTTATCTTTTTCTGGCTACACCTTC,CASSLSFSGYTF
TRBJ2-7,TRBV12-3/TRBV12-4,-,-,TGTGCCAGCAGAGGTTCCTTGAAGCAGTACTTC,CASRGSLKQYF
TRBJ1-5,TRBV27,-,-,TGTGCCAGCAGTCCAAAGACAACAAATCAGCCCCAGCATTTT,CASSPKTTNQPQHF
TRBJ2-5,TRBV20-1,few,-,TGCAGTGCTTTTGGACAGTCCCAAGAGACCCAGTACTTC,CSAFGQSQETQYF
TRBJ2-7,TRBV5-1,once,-,TGCGCCAGCAGCTCGCCCCAAGGAGGGGGAAGCTCCTACGAGCACTACTTC,CASSSPQGGGSSYEHYF
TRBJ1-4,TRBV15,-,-,TGTGCCACCAGCAGAGAAGCAGGGAAAGGTGAAAAACTGTTTTTT,CATSREAGKGEKLFF
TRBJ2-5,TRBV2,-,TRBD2,TGTGCCAGCAGAAAGACTAGCATGGGGGAGACCCAGTACTTC,CASRKTSMGETQYF
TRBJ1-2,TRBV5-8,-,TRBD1,TGTGCCAGCAGCACTAGGACAGGGCCTACGGGCTATGGCTACACCTTC,CASSTRTGPTGYGYTF
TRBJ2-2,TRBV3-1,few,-,TGTGCCAGCAGCCATGGCTCAGGACCCGGGGAGCTGTTTTTT,CASSHGSGPGELFF
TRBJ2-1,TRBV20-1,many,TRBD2,TGCAGTGCTTGGGCAGGACTAGCCGGATCCCATTACAATGAGCAGTTCTTC,CSAWAGLAGSHYNEQFF